This TCR beta chain was found in a study of OX40 agonist ivuxolimab in advanced cancers. Study summary: Patients received intravenous ivuxolimab every 2 weeks at 0.01 to 10 mg/kg. Partial responses were recorded for three patients, including one with hepatocellular carcinoma and two with cutaneous melanoma.

Remarks on this clone: At one of its ends the junction is not consistent with the germline gene, which may arise from a read error.

CDR3 length: 14 amino acids. Germline CDR1 reads SSHAT; CDR2 reads FNYEAQ (reference sequence). TCRdb's copy holds only in-frame clones and misses some; the assay was immunoSEQ multiplex PCR. The sample holds about 88,000 clones, around nine tenths seen once. The source is an adult with an advanced solid tumor such as melanoma, head and neck, liver or kidney cancer. The chain has TRBV7-7 and TRBJ2-5; 12 bases line up with TRBD2. Specimen: CD4+ or CD8+ T cells sorted from blood, collected in a trial of the OX40 agonist ivuxolimab. CDR3 nucleotides: TGTGCCAGCAGCCTAGCGGGAGGGGACGAGACCCAGTACTTC. Translated: CASSLAGGDETQYF.